The rows below give T cell receptor beta chains drawn from one sample of a study of cytomegalovirus exposure and HLA in healthy donors. TCRdb keeps only in-frame clones here, not all; method: immunoSEQ multiplex PCR. Of 130,000 to 150,000 clones in the sample, around 79% were seen once. Material for sequencing was PBMCs. These receptors all come from a man aged 35-49 years in good health and CMV-seropositive. CDR3s include the opening cysteine and the closing phenylalanine or tryptophan. Each record gives: clone size, V gene, J gene, D gene, CDR3 length, CDR3 protein, CDR3 DNA. A D gene is named only where the DNA matches it firmly. The size field is filled for only some rows; it gives once, few, many or a size class.

abundance: once; v_gene: TRBV20-1; j_gene: TRBJ2-3; d_gene: NA; len: 11; CDR3aa: CSARKESTQYF; CDR3nt: TGCAGTGCTAGAAAGGAGAGTACGCAGTATTTT
abundance: NA; v_gene: TRBV5-5; j_gene: TRBJ1-5; d_gene: TRBD1; len: 14; CDR3aa: CASSLQGAHQPQHF; CDR3nt: TGTGCCAGCAGCTTACAGGGGGCGCATCAGCCCCAGCATTTT
abundance: NA; v_gene: TRBV13; j_gene: TRBJ2-2; d_gene: NA; len: 17; CDR3aa: CASSLGGLYRLAGELFF; CDR3nt: TGTGCCAGCAGCTTAGGCGGGTTATATCGATTGGCCGGGGAGCTGTTTTTT
abundance: NA; v_gene: TRBV2; j_gene: TRBJ2-2; d_gene: NA; len: 15; CDR3aa: CASSELQGGTGELFF; CDR3nt: TGTGCCAGCAGTGAGCTGCAGGGTGGCACCGGGGAGCTGTTTTTT
abundance: NA; v_gene: TRBV9; j_gene: TRBJ2-7; d_gene: NA; len: 13; CDR3aa: CASSDLQGYEQYF; CDR3nt: TGTGCCAGCAGCGATCTTCAGGGTTACGAGCAGTACTTC
abundance: NA; v_gene: TRBV9; j_gene: TRBJ2-2; d_gene: NA; len: 16; CDR3aa: CASSVPGGGATGELFF; CDR3nt: TGTGCCAGCAGCGTGCCGGGTGGGGGGGCCACCGGGGAGCTGTTTTTT
abundance: NA; v_gene: TRBV4-2; j_gene: TRBJ1-1; d_gene: NA; len: 16; CDR3aa: CASSPEKPLVNTEAFF; CDR3nt: TGTGCCAGCAGCCCGGAGAAGCCTCTGGTGAACACTGAAGCTTTCTTT
abundance: NA; v_gene: TRBV19; j_gene: TRBJ1-4; d_gene: TRBD1; len: 14; CDR3aa: CASRDRRINEKLFF; CDR3nt: TGTGCCAGTAGGGACAGGCGAATAAATGAAAAACTGTTTTTT
abundance: NA; v_gene: TRBV19; j_gene: TRBJ2-5; d_gene: TRBD1; len: 13; CDR3aa: CASSLQGRETQYF; CDR3nt: TGTGCCAGTAGTCTACAGGGGCGTGAGACCCAGTACTTC
abundance: NA; v_gene: TRBV28; j_gene: TRBJ2-7; d_gene: TRBD2; len: 16; CDR3aa: CASSHHTSGLPYEQYF; CDR3nt: TGTGCCAGCAGCCACCATACTAGCGGGCTCCCCTACGAGCAGTACTTC
abundance: NA; v_gene: TRBV6-1; j_gene: TRBJ2-1; d_gene: NA; len: 14; CDR3aa: CASIFRGMGNEQFF; CDR3nt: TGTGCCAGCATTTTTCGGGGGATGGGCAATGAGCAGTTCTTC
abundance: NA; v_gene: TRBV27; j_gene: TRBJ2-3; d_gene: TRBD2; len: 15; CDR3aa: CASSLRLARTDTQYF; CDR3nt: TGTGCCAGCAGTTTAAGACTAGCCCGCACAGATACGCAGTATTTT
abundance: NA; v_gene: TRBV19; j_gene: TRBJ1-2; d_gene: TRBD1; len: 14; CDR3aa: CASSSAQGALGYTF; CDR3nt: TGTGCCAGTAGTTCGGCACAGGGGGCGCTTGGCTACACCTTC
abundance: NA; v_gene: TRBV7-8; j_gene: TRBJ2-4; d_gene: TRBD2; len: 17; CDR3aa: CASSLGTSDLAKNIQYF; CDR3nt: TGTGCCAGCAGCTTAGGGACTAGCGACCTAGCCAAAAACATTCAGTACTTC
abundance: once; v_gene: TRBV6-5; j_gene: TRBJ1-2; d_gene: TRBD1; len: 12; CDR3aa: CASSYAQGAVTF; CDR3nt: TGTGCCAGCAGTTACGCACAGGGGGCAGTCACCTTC
abundance: few; v_gene: TRBV19; j_gene: TRBJ1-1; d_gene: TRBD1; len: 17; CDR3aa: CASSIRWIGTGGTEAFF; CDR3nt: TGTGCCAGTAGTATAAGGTGGATTGGGACAGGGGGGACTGAAGCTTTCTTT
abundance: NA; v_gene: TRBV5-1; j_gene: TRBJ2-7; d_gene: NA; len: 13; CDR3aa: CASSFTGFYEQYF; CDR3nt: TGCGCCAGCAGCTTCACAGGGTTTTACGAGCAGTACTTC
abundance: few; v_gene: TRBV18; j_gene: TRBJ1-1; d_gene: TRBD1; len: 15; CDR3aa: CASSPEGQTPNEAFF; CDR3nt: TGTGCCAGCTCACCTGAGGGACAGACGCCGAATGAAGCTTTCTTT
abundance: NA; v_gene: TRBV9; j_gene: TRBJ2-5; d_gene: TRBD2; len: 14; CDR3aa: CASSGGSFGETQYF; CDR3nt: TGTGCCAGCAGCGGCGGGAGTTTCGGAGAGACCCAGTACTTC
abundance: NA; v_gene: TRBV5-1; j_gene: TRBJ2-7; d_gene: TRBD2; len: 17; CDR3aa: CASSLAGLAGGSYEQYF; CDR3nt: TGCGCCAGCAGCTTGGCCGGGCTAGCGGGCGGTTCCTACGAGCAGTACTTC
abundance: NA; v_gene: TRBV11-1; j_gene: TRBJ2-7; d_gene: NA; len: 15; CDR3aa: CASSLGVGQLREQYF; CDR3nt: TGTGCCAGCAGCTTAGGGGTCGGACAGCTAAGGGAGCAGTACTTC
abundance: NA; v_gene: TRBV28; j_gene: TRBJ2-7; d_gene: TRBD2; len: 15; CDR3aa: CASRSSGSLGDEQYF; CDR3nt: TGTGCCAGCAGGAGTAGCGGGAGTTTAGGGGACGAGCAGTACTTC
abundance: NA; v_gene: TRBV10-3; j_gene: TRBJ1-2; d_gene: TRBD1; len: 15; CDR3aa: CAISRQGALNYGYTF; CDR3nt: TGTGCCATCAGTAGACAGGGGGCCCTCAACTATGGCTACACCTTC